These 20 T cell receptor beta chains originate from one sample sequenced in a study of regulatory T cells in long-lasting Graves disease. As for time point: newly diagnosed GD, antithyroid drugs for less than 3 months. The TCR library used RNA extracted from PBMCs. Combining iRepertoire HTBI primers with Arm-PCR of CDR3 regions, the authors built TCR beta libraries. TCRdb used MiXCR to reprocess the multiplex PCR reads, holding one entry per CDR3 protein. The table lists approximately 560,000 distinct CDR3 sequences, roughly 15% of them singletons, with about 12% in the top ten. These data were likewise used in another study, on T cells in Graves' hyperthyroidism and ophthalmopathy.

Sample: peripheral blood mononuclear cells (PBMCs), taken at new diagnosis, from a patient treated with antithyroid drugs. Source of these receptors: a man aged 18-30 years with Graves disease.

This clonotype turned up a few times. V usage is TRBV29-1 and J usage is TRBJ2-1, with D possibly TRBD2 on 6 matching bases. V lost 7 bases to trimming and J lost 8 bases, with 9 bases between them. There are 10 residues in the CDR3. Germline V gene sequence: CDR1 SQVTM, CDR2 ANQGSEA. CDR3 nucleotides: TGCAGCGCCGGGGGTTATGAGCAGTTCTTC. Its protein product is CSAGGYEQFF.

This clonotype was seen just once. The chain employs TRBV20-1 and TRBJ1-2; 10 bases fit TRBD1. The V segment lost 6 bases and the J segment 7 bases; nucleotides outside the gene matches: 8. CDR1 is DFQATT, CDR2 SNEGSKA, per germline (reference sequence). The CDR3 spans 13 residues. The CDR3 DNA is TGCAGTGCAAGGACAGGGGGGCCCTCTGGCTACACCTTC. It encodes CSARTGGPSGYTF.

The chain is built from TRBV7-9 and TRBJ1-4; D is unclear. Germline-derived CDR1 and CDR2 are SEHNR and FQNEAQ (reference sequence). There are 14 residues in the CDR3. Trimming left V 5 bases short and J 2 bases short, with 9 bases between. The CDR3 bases are TGTGCCAGCAGCCCGGTGTCCACTAATGAAAAACTGTTTTTT. Translating gives CASSPVSTNEKLFF.

This clonotype has a count of ten or more. This rearrangement joins TRBV5-1 to TRBJ1-1; perhaps TRBD1 as D (6 bases). V shed 3 bases and J shed 5 bases, with 17 bases lying between them. The CDR3 totals 15 residues. Germline values: CDR1 SGHRS, CDR2 YFSETQ. The chain's CDR3 is CASSWVQQGGTEAFF. CDR3 in DNA: TGCGCCAGCAGCTGGGTACAACAGGGAGGAACTGAAGCTTTCTTT.

This clonotype was detected many times. This sequence joins TRBV25-1 and TRBJ2-1, with 9 bases lining up with TRBD2. CDR1 is MGHDK, CDR2 SYGVNS, per germline. J was trimmed by 5 bases and V by 4 bases; bases with no gene match: 9. CDR3 length: 16 amino acids. The DNA of the CDR3 is TGTGCCAGCAGTGCTTTAGCGGGAGCTGGCCACAATGAGCAGTTCTTC. It codes for CASSALAGAGHNEQFF.

This clonotype appeared many times. The chain couples TRBV29-1 to TRBJ2-3, with TRBD1 matching over 7 bases. CDR1 SQVTM and CDR2 ANQGSEA come from the germline V gene. Trimming cost V 1 base and J 4 bases; bases outside gene matches: 5. This CDR3 comprises 14 residues. Here the CDR3 DNA reads TGCAGCGTTGAAGGGCAGGGGGACGCAGATACGCAGTATTTT. It yields the protein CSVEGQGDADTQYF.

A word on this clonotype: A much larger clone lies a single base off, so this may be a read error. V usage is TRBV28 and J usage is TRBJ2-7; 12 bases match TRBD2. CDR3 size: 17 residues. Germline V gene sequence: CDR1 MDHEN, CDR2 SYDVKM. The CDR3 DNA follows: TGTGTCAGCAGTTCTTTGACTAGCGGGAGCCACCTCGCCGAGCAGTACTTC. It is translated as CVSSSLTSGSHLAEQYF.

In its sample, this clonotype was seen many times. As DNA, the CDR3 is TGTGCCAGCAGTGGACTAGCGGGGATCACAGATACGCAGTATTTT. It yields the protein CASSGLAGITDTQYF. The chain is built from TRBV2 and TRBJ2-3; 11 bases align to TRBD2. The J segment lost 2 bases and the V segment lost 4 bases, leaving 2 bases of the junction unmatched. CDR3 size: 15 residues. Germline CDR1 and CDR2: SNHLY and FYNNEI.

The chain combines TRBV20-1 with TRBJ2-7; maybe TRBD1 (6 bases). CDR1 and CDR2 from the germline V gene are DFQATT and SNEGSKA (reference sequence). The CDR3 length is 15 residues. Trimming removed 5 bases from V and 1 base from J, with 18 bases in between. The CDR3 DNA reads TGCAGTGCTGGCCGATCCGACAGGCCTTCCTACGAGCAGTACTTC. Translated: CSAGRSDRPSYEQYF.

This clonotype appeared a few times. The CDR3 nucleotides read TGTGCCAGCAGCTTGGGGGGACGGTCCTATGGCTACACCTTC. Translation gives CASSLGGRSYGYTF. V and J are TRBV5-6 and TRBJ1-2; D possibly corresponds to TRBD1 (5 bases). V shed 0 bases and J shed 4 bases, with 10 bases lying between them. Germline CDR1 and CDR2: SGHDT and YYEEEE. The CDR3 loop spans 14 amino acids.

This chain's CDR3 is CSATGLAGDYNEQFF. In DNA form, the CDR3 reads TGCAGTGCTACGGGACTAGCGGGAGACTACAATGAGCAGTTCTTC. The rearrangement links TRBV20-1 to TRBJ2-1, with TRBD2 matching 14 bases. The germline V gene encodes CDR1 DFQATT and CDR2 SNEGSKA (reference sequence). The CDR3 covers 15 residues. Trimming removed 4 bases from V and 3 bases from J; junction bases left unmatched: 2.

This clonotype was recorded at least ten times. The chain joins TRBV20-1 to TRBJ2-1; no firm D call. The V end lost 6 bases, the J end lost 4 bases, and 10 bases lay between the germline ends. The germline gives CDR1 DFQATT, CDR2 SNEGSKA (reference sequence). The CDR3 runs 12 residues. CDR3 sequence: CSAPETYNEQFF. CDR3 nucleotides: TGCAGTGCCCCCGAGACTTACAATGAGCAGTTCTTC.

The V and J genes are TRBV3-1 and TRBJ2-3; 10 nucleotides align to TRBD2. V gave up 5 bases and J gave up 2 bases; unmatched junction bases: 4. CDR1 and CDR2 from the germline V gene are LGHDT and YNNKEL (reference sequence). This CDR3 is built from 15 residues. Here the CDR3 DNA reads TGTGCCAGCAGCACCGGGACTAGCGACACAGATACGCAGTATTTT. Encoded protein: CASSTGTSDTDTQYF.

V is TRBV19 and J is TRBJ2-4; the D gene is possibly TRBD1 (5 bases). The CDR3 consists of 17 residues. V shed 0 bases and J shed 0 bases, with 12 bases lying between them. The germline CDR1 and CDR2 sequences are LNHDA and SQIVND (reference sequence). The CDR3 is CASSIEGHVLAKNIQYF. CDR3 DNA sequence: TGTGCCAGTAGTATAGAGGGGCATGTACTAGCCAAAAACATTCAGTACTTC.

V gene TRBV5-8 combines with J gene TRBJ2-5; possibly TRBD2 for D (6 bases). The CDR3 consists of 17 residues. The V end was cut by 0 bases, the J end by 1 base, with 16 bases between. CDR1 SGHTS and CDR2 YDEGEE come from the germline V gene. CDR3 bases: TGTGCCAGCAGCTTGGGACTAGGTGGCTACTCCCAAGAGACCCAGTACTTC. Translated, it gives CASSLGLGGYSQETQYF.

There are many counts of this clonotype. This chain joins TRBV7-6 and TRBJ1-1, with D unclear. The CDR3 extends over 13 amino acids. V lost 5 bases and J lost 2, with 9 bases in between. Germline CDR1 reads SGHVS; CDR2 reads FNYEAQ. The CDR3 here is CASSERFNTEAFF. CDR3 sequence (DNA): TGTGCCAGCAGCGAACGATTCAACACTGAAGCTTTCTTT.

This clonotype was found a few times. V and J are TRBV6-2 or TRBV6-3 and TRBJ1-1; no definite D call. This CDR3 region has 11 residues. Germline V gives CDR1 MNHEY, CDR2 SVGEGT. The V end lost 2 bases, the J end lost 8 bases, and 6 bases lay between the germline ends. CDR3 DNA: TGTGCCAGCAGTTACGCTGACGAAGCTTTCTTT. It yields the protein CASSYADEAFF.

This chain uses TRBV27 with TRBJ1-1; TRBD1 aligns across 9 bases. The CDR3 is 12 amino acids. After removal of 6 bases from V and 12 bases from J, the junction contained 8 bases not matched to a gene. Per the germline V gene, CDR1 is MNHEY and CDR2 is SMNVEV (reference sequence). CDR3 sequence (DNA): TGTGCCAGCAGCTCACAGGGGGCGTTTCCTTTCTTT. This codes for CASSSQGAFPFF.

This clonotype was seen at least ten times. This CDR3 is CASSQDGREGRYEQYF. The CDR3 DNA sequence: TGTGCCAGCAGCCAAGATGGGCGGGAGGGCCGCTACGAGCAGTACTTC. The genes are TRBV3-1 and TRBJ2-7; TRBD2 matches 9 bases. V shed 0 bases and J 3 bases; nucleotides not matched to a gene: 6. The CDR3 totals 16 residues. Germline assignment: CDR1 LGHDT and CDR2 YNNKEL (reference sequence).

This clonotype was detected ten times or more. The chain links TRBV27 to TRBJ2-7; 8 positions agree with TRBD1. Germline lookup yields CDR1 MNHEY and CDR2 SMNVEV (reference sequence). V gave up 7 bases and J gave up 5 bases; unmatched junction bases: 7. The CDR3 is 13 residues long. The CDR3 DNA reads TGTGCCAGCAAGACAGGGGCGCGCGACGAGCAGTACTTC. This codes for CASKTGARDEQYF.